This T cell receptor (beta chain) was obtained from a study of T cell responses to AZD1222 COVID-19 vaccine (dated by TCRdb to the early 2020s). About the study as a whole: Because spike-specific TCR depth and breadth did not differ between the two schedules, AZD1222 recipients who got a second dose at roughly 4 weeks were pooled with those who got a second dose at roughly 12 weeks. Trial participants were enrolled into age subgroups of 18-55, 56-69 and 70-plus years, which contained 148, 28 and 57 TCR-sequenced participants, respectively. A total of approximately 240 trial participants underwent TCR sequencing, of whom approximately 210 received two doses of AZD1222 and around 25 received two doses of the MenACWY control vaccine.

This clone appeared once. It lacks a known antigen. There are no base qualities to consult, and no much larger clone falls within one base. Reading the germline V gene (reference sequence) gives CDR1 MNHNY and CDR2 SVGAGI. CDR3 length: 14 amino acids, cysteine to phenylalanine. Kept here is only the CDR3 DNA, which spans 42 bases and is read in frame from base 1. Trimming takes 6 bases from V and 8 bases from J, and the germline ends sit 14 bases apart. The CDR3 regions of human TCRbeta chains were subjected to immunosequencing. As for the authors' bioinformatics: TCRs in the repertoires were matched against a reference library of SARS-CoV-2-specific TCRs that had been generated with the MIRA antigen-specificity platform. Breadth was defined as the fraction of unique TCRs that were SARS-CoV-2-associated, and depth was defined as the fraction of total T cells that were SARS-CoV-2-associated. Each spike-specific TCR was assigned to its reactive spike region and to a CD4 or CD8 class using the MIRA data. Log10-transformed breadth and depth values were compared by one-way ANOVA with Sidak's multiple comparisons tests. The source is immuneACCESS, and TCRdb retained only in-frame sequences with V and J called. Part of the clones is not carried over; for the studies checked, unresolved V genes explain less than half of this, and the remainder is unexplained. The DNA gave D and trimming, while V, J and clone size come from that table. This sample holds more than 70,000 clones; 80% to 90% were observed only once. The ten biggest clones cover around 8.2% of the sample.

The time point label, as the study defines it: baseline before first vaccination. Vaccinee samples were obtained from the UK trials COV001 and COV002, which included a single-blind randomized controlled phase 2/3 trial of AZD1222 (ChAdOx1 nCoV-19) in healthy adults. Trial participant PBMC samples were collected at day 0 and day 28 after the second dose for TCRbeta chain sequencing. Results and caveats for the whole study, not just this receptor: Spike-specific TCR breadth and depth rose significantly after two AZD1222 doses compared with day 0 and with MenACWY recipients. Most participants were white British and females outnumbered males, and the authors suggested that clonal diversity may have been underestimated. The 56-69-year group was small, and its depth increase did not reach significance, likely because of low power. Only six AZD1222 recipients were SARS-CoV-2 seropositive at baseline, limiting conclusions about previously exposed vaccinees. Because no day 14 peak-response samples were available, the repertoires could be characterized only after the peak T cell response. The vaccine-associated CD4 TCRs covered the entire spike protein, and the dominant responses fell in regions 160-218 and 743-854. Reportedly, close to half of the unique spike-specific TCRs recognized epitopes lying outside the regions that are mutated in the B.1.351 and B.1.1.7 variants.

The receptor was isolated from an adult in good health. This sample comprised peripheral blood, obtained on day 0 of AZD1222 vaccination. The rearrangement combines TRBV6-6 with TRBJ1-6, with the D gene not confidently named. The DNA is TGTGCCAGCAGAGACATGGGGTCCTATTCACCCCTCCACTTT. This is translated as CASRDMGSYSPLHF.